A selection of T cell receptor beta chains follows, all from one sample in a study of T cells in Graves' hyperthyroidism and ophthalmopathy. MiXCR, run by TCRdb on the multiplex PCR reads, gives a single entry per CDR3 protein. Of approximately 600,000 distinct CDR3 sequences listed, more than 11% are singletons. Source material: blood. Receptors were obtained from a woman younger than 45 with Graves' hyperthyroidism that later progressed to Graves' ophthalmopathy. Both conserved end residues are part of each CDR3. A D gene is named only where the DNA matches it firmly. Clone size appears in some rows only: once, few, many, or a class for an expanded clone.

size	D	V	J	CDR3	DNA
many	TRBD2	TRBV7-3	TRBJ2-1	CASSPKTASGSLDEQFF	TGTGCCAGCAGCCCAAAAACGGCTAGCGGGAGTTTAGATGAGCAGTTCTTC
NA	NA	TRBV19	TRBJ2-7	CASRPGGGGTYEQYF	TGTGCCAGTAGGCCGGGGGGCGGCGGTACCTACGAGCAGTACTTC
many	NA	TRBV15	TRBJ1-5	CATSRADPNQPQHF	TGTGCCACCAGCAGAGCGGACCCCAATCAGCCCCAGCATTTT
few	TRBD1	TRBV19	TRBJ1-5	CASRVTGYSNQPQHF	TGTGCCAGTAGGGTGACAGGGTATAGCAATCAGCCCCAGCATTTT
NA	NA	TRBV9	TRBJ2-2	CASSVPLAEGNTGELFF	TGTGCCAGCAGCGTCCCCTTAGCGGAAGGGAACACCGGGGAGCTGTTTTTT
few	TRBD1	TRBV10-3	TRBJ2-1	CAISAPGQEIYNEQFF	TGTGCCATCAGTGCACCGGGACAGGAGATATACAATGAGCAGTTCTTC
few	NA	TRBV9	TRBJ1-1	CASSATTTMGDTEAFF	TGTGCCAGCAGCGCCACCACGACCATGGGGGACACTGAAGCTTTCTTT
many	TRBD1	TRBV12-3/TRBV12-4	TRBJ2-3	CASSGDRDPNTQYF	TGTGCCAGCAGTGGGGACAGGGACCCTAATACGCAGTATTTT
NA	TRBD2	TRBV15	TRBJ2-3	CATSRASGSEGTDTQYF	TGTGCCACCAGCAGGGCTAGCGGTAGCGAGGGAACAGATACGCAGTATTTT
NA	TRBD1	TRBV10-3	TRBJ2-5	CAIRQDRAFGETQYF	TGTGCCATCAGACAAGACAGGGCGTTTGGGGAGACCCAGTACTTC
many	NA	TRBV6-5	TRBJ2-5	CASSYSMGADQETQYF	TGTGCCAGCAGTTACTCGATGGGTGCGGACCAAGAGACCCAGTACTTC
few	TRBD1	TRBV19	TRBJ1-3	CASRPQGTWGNTIYF	TGTGCCAGTAGACCACAGGGGACATGGGGAAACACCATATATTTT
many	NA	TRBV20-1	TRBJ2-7	CSVYDGLSYEQYF	TGCAGTGTTTACGACGGGCTCTCCTACGAGCAGTACTTC
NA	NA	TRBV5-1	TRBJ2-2	CASSPPSGQVPGELFF	TGCGCCAGCAGCCCCCCTTCCGGGCAGGTTCCCGGGGAGCTGTTTTTT
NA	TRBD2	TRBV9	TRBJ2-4	CASSASGVAKNIQYF	TGTGCCAGCAGCGCTAGCGGGGTAGCCAAAAACATTCAGTACTTC
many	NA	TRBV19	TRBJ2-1	CASRPGSSYNEQFF	TGTGCCAGTAGACCTGGTAGCTCCTACAATGAGCAGTTCTTC
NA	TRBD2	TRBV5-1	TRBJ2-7	CASSDHFGAGDPYEQYF	TGCGCCAGCAGCGACCACTTTGGAGCGGGAGACCCCTACGAGCAGTACTTC
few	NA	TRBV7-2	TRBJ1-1	CASSSQGAEAFF	TGTGCCAGCAGCTCACAGGGTGCTGAAGCTTTCTTT
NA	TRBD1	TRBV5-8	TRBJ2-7	CASSVGQLYEQYF	TGTGCCAGCAGCGTGGGACAGCTCTACGAGCAGTACTTC
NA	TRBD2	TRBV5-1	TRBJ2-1	CASSSRVTSGRAYNEQFF	TGCGCCAGCAGTTCGAGAGTCACTAGCGGGAGGGCCTACAATGAGCAGTTCTTC
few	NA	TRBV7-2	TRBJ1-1	CASSLAMVGTEAFF	TGTGCCAGCAGCTTAGCGATGGTGGGCACTGAAGCTTTCTTT
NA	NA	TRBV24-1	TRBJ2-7	CAVTELMYEQYF	TGCGCCGTTACAGAACTCATGTACGAGCAGTACTTC
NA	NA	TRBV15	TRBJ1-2	CATSRDLSSSWNNGYTF	TGTGCCACCAGCAGAGACCTCTCGTCCTCCTGGAACAATGGCTACACCTTC
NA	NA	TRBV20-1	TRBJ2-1	CSASKRTVGDEQFF	TGCAGTGCTAGCAAAAGGACCGTTGGCGATGAGCAGTTCTTC
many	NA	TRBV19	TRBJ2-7	CASSPDTHYEQYF	TGTGCCAGTAGTCCCGACACCCACTACGAGCAGTACTTC